This T cell receptor (beta chain) was sequenced in a study of control samples from healthy donors and cancer patients. Sequencing used immunoSEQ multiplex PCR; TCRdb keeps in-frame clones, though not all of them. Of about 150,000 clones in the sample, about nine tenths are singletons; the top ten hold approximately 3%. Looked up from germline, CDR1 is LNHDA and CDR2 is SQIVND (reference sequence). The V end was cut by 3 bases, the J end by 1 base, with 5 bases between. The CDR3 runs to 13 residues. The TCR originated in a man aged 25-45 years in good health. The chain has TRBV19 and TRBJ2-3, with D uncertain. The specimen sequenced was blood. CDR3 protein: CASSITGTDTQYF. For the CDR3, the DNA is TGTGCCAGTAGTATTACAGGCACAGATACGCAGTATTTT.